This entry is about one T cell receptor (beta chain). Study processing details: Amplified reference gene primers provided the basis for estimating nucleated cell counts. The protocol was immunoSEQ multiplex PCR, while the TCRdb copy is restricted to in-frame clones and leaves out a portion. From that table come the V and J calls and clone size; the DNA was used to work out D and trimming. The sample contains about 380,000 clones, roughly 77% of which appear only once. This sample is part of a study of blood T cell repertoires in COVID-19. Study-wide context: Samples of COVID-19 (acute and convalescent) were obtained from the United States, Italy and Spain. Sample material is recorded as cDNA or gDNA derived from T cells, B-cell-depleted T cells, or PBMCs.

V shed 1 base and J 4 bases; nucleotides not matched to a gene: 3. Germline CDR1 reads SGHNT; CDR2 reads YYREEE (reference sequence). This CDR3 spans 14 amino acids. The sequence was collected from a human donor with acute or convalescent COVID-19. The donor label of this sample is uncertain. Sequencing used peripheral blood. The V and J genes are TRBV5-4 and TRBJ2-5; 8 nucleotides agree with TRBD2. The CDR3: CASSLRGGGETQYF. Here the CDR3 DNA reads TGTGCCAGCAGCTTGCGGGGGGGAGGAGAGACCCAGTACTTC.